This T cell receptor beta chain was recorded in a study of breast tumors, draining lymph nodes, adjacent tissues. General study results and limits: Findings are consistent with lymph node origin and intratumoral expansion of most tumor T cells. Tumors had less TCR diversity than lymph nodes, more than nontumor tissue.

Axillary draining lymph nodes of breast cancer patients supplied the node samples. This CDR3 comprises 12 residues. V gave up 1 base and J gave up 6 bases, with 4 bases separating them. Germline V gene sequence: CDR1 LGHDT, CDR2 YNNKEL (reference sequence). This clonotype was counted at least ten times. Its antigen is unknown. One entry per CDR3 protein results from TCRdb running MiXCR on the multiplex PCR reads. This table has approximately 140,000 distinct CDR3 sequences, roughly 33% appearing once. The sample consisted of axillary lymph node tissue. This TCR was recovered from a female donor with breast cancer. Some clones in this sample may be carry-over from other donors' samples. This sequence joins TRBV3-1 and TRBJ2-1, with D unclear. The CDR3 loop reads CASSQVRNEQFF. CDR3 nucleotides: TGTGCCAGCAGCCAAGTACGCAATGAGCAGTTCTTC.